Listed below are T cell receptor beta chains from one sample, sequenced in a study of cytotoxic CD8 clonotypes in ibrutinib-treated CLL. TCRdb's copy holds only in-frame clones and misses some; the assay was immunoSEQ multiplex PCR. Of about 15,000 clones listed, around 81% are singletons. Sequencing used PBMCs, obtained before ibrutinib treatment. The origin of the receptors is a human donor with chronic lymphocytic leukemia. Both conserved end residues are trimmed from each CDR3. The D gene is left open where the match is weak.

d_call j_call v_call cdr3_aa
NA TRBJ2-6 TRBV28 ASKPQGALSRAGANVLT
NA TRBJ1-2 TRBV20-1 SASQGAYT
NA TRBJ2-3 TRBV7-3 ASSSTGFATDTQY
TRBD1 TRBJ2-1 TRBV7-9 ASSPNGTGSYNEQF
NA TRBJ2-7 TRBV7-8 ASRRGQTNYEQY
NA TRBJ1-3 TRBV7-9 ASPKGQTGNTIY
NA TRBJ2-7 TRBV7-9 ASSPEYEQY
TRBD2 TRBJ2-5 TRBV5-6 ASSLLAGVGETQY
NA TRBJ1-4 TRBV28 ASSWSATNEKLF
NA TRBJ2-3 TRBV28 ASGGSLTDTQY
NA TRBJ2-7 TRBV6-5 ASSYGNPLYEQY
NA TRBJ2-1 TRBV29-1 SVDGRDPPF
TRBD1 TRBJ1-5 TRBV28 ASRRTGGGNQPQH
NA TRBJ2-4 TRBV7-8 ASSLERILAKNIQY
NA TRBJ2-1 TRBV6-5 ASSLGRANEQF
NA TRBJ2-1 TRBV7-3 ASSENSGPYNEQF
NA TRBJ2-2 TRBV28 AIRGENTGELF
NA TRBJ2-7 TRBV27 ASRVQRGEGSEQY
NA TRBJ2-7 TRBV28 ASSLETGRKY
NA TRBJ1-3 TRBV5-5 ASSLDSGSGNTIY
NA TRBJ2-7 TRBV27 ASSLNEDYEQY
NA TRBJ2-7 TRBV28 ASSFGGNSYEQY
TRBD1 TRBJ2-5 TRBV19 ASSRGQGVETQY
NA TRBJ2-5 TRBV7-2 ASSLNLYDFAETQY
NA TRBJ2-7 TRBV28 ASSRKTGQPSYEQY
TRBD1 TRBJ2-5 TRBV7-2 ASRPGTGGKTQY
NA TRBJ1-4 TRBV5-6 ASSGSRGFFEKLF
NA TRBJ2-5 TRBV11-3 ASSLGGGPETQY
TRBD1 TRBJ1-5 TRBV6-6 ASRTGMGNQPQH
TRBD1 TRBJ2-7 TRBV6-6 ASRRDRGTYEQY
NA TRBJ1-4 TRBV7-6 ASSYRDSGRANEKLF
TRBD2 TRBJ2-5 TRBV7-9 ASSSREGGIQETQY
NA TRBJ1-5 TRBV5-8 ASSAGQYSNQPQH
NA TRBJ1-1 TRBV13 ASSLGKRPEAF
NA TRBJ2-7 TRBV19 ASSIALGAGPNFYEQY
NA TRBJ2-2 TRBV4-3 ASSRQGVGELF
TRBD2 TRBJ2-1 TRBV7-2 ASSFGTTYNEQF
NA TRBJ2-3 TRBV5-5 ASSLAIITSTDTQY
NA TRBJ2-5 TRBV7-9 ASSPVRTDQETQY
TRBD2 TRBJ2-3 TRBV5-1 ASSLKTSGFTDTQY
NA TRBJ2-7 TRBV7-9 ASSSPIGGGVYEQY
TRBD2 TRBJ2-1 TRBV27 ASSPQTSVFFGEQF
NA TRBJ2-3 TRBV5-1 ASHRTANTDTQY
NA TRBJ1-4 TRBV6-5 ASRLDSSTNEKLF
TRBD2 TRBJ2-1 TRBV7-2 ASSLGPGLGGNEQF
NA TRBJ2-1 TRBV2 ASSDGYNEQF
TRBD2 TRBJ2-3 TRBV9 ASSVDPASSGRIDTQY
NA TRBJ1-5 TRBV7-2 ASSLEDLSNQPQH
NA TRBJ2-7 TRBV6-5 ASSYRLGQQY
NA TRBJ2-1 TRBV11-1 ASSSGRENYNEQF
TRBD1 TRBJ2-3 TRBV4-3 ASSQVDRDTDTQY
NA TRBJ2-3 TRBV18 ASSPEDTDTQY
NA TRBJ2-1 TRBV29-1 SVVEADTSYNEQF
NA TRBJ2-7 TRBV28 ASSPSRAPHEQY
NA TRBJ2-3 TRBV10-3 AISERLAASTDTQY
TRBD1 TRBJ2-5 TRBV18 ASSPLRQGEPMKETQY
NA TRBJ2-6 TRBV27 ASSRSGMAGANVLT
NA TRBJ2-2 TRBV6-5 ASTEVLPGTGELF
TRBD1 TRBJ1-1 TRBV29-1 SVWDRGGSEAF